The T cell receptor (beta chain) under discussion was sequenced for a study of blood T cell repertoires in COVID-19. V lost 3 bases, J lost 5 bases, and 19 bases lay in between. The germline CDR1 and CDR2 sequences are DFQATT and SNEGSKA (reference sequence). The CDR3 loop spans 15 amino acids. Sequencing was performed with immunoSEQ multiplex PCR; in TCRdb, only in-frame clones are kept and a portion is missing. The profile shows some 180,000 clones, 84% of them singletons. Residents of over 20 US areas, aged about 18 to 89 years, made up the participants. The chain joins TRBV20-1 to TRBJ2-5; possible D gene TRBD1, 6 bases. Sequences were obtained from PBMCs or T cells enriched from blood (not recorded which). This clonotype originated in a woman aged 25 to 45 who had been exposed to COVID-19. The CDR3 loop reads CSASKPGQRGETQYF. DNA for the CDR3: TGCAGTGCTAGTAAACCCGGACAGAGAGGGGAGACCCAGTACTTC.